This T cell receptor (beta chain) stems from a study of response to subunit inactivated influenza vaccine. The study, taken as a whole, reports: A suggestion made by the authors is that each seasonal influenza vaccination recruits few new T cells.

The table lists this clonotype with a few counts. Its antigen is still unknown. The germline CDR1 and CDR2 sequences are MDHEN and SYDVKM. CDR3 size: 15 residues. Between the trimmed V and J ends, which lost 9 bases and 0 bases, there was a span of 17 bases. In TCRdb, the RT-PCR reads were re-called with MiXCR into one record per CDR3 protein. The repertoire includes about 180,000 distinct CDR3 sequences, approximately 12% of them detected once, and about a third sits in the top ten. The specimen was CD8+ T cells sorted from PBMCs, collected less than 30 months after vaccination. V is TRBV28 and J is TRBJ1-1; weak D call: TRBD1 (5 bases). The receptor's source is a man in his fifties or sixties who received an inactivated influenza vaccine. CDR3 sequence reads: CASGDGTFMNTEAFF. The DNA of the CDR3 is TGTGCCAGTGGGGACGGAACCTTTATGAACACTGAAGCTTTCTTT.